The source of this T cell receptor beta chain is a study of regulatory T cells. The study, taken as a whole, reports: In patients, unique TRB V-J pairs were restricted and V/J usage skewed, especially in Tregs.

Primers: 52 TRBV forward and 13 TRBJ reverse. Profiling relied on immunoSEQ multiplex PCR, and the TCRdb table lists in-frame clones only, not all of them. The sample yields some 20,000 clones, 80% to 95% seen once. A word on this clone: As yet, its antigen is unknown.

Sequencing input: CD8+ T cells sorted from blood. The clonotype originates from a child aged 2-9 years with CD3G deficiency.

CDR3: CASSSRGGTEAFF. The CDR3 bases are TGTGCCAGCAGCTCCCGGGGGGGCACTGAAGCTTTCTTT. This chain links TRBV5-5 with TRBJ1-1; D may be TRBD1 (5 bases). CDR3 length: 13 residues. Germline V CDR1 and CDR2: SGHKS, YYEKEE (reference sequence). V gave up 3 bases and J gave up 4 bases, with 10 bases separating them.